This T cell receptor (beta chain) was recovered during a study of blood T cell repertoires in COVID-19. The germline gives CDR1 KGHDR, CDR2 SFDVKD. This CDR3 region has 14 residues. The V and J ends lost 4 bases and 2 bases respectively, with 11 bases between them. Profiling relied on immunoSEQ multiplex PCR, and the TCRdb table lists in-frame clones only, not all of them. The sample yields 200,000 to 250,000 clones, 85% to 90% seen once. Sequencing used PBMCs or T cells enriched from blood (not recorded which). This TCR was recovered from a woman between 18 and 29 years old in a cohort exposed to, infected with or recovered from COVID-19 (not recorded which). The chain joins TRBV24-1 to TRBJ2-7, with D uncertain. For the CDR3, the DNA is TGTGCCACCAGTGACGAACAGCAAGCCTACGAGCAGTACTTC. This gives the protein CATSDEQQAYEQYF.